This T cell receptor (beta chain) was recovered during a study of blood T cell repertoires in COVID-19. Looking at the study overall: The study drew acute and convalescent COVID-19 samples from the United States, Italy and Spain. T cells, B-cell-depleted T cells, or PBMCs provided the cDNA or gDNA that served as material.

The trim removed 3 bases at V and 4 bases at J, leaving 3 bases unmatched. This CDR3 is built from 14 residues. Germline V gives CDR1 LGHNA, CDR2 YNFKEQ. In the authors' workflow: From reference gene primer amplification, estimates of nucleated cell counts were derived. Profiling relied on immunoSEQ multiplex PCR, and the TCRdb table lists in-frame clones only, not all of them. The V and J calls and clone size were taken over from that table, and D and trimming were inferred from the DNA. Counted here are about 210,000 clones, about 88% occurring once; the ten biggest clones make up approximately 1.8%.

Sequences were obtained from peripheral blood. The chain has TRBV4-2 and TRBJ1-5; 7 bases are shared with TRBD1. The TCR sequence derives from a man between 70 and 80 years old with acute or convalescent COVID-19. This chain's CDR3 is CASSQGTVNQPQHF. The DNA of the CDR3 is TGTGCCAGCAGCCAGGGGACAGTTAATCAGCCCCAGCATTTT.